This TCR beta chain was identified during a study of early T cells in non-severe SARS-CoV-2 infection. For the study at large: Unsorted whole blood bulk RNA was sequenced, with unpaired chains.

The CDR3 has 15 amino acids. J gave up 5 bases and V 3 bases, and 4 bases lay outside the gene matches. TCRdb reanalysed the 5' RACE reads using MiXCR and keeps one entry per CDR3 protein. The table lists about 90,000 distinct CDR3 sequences, 12% of them singletons. The sequence came from an adult who was a healthcare worker with PCR-confirmed SARS-CoV-2 infection or an uninfected control (not recorded which). The chain is built from TRBV12-3 or TRBV12-4 and TRBJ2-3; 11 bases fit TRBD1. The sample consisted of whole blood, taken at baseline. The CDR3 loop reads CASSLGTGGRDTQYF. In DNA, the CDR3 is TGTGCCAGCAGTTTGGGGACAGGGGGAAGAGATACGCAGTATTTT.